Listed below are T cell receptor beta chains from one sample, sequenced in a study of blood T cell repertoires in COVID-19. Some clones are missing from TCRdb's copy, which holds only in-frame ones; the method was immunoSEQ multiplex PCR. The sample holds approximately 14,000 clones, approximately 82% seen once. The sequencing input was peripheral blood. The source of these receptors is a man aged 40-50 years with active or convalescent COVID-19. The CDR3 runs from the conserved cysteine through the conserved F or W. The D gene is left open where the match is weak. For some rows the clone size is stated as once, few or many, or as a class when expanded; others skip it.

DNA: TGCGCCAGCAGCCCCTCCCACAGTGGGACTAGCACAGATACGCAGTATTTT
CDR3: CASSPSHSGTSTDTQYF
D: NA
size: NA
V: TRBV5-1
J: TRBJ2-3

DNA: TGTGCCAGCTCACCACAGGACATGGGCTACCAGACCCAGTACTTC
CDR3: CASSPQDMGYQTQYF
D: NA
size: NA
V: TRBV18
J: TRBJ2-5

DNA: TGTGCCAGCAGTCAAGGGGGCTTGGGGAAGACGTATGGCTACACCTTC
CDR3: CASSQGGLGKTYGYTF
D: TRBD1
size: NA
V: TRBV7-9
J: TRBJ1-2

DNA: TGTGCCATCAGTGAGCCGGGGAGGGCACAGCAAGAGACCCAGTACTTC
CDR3: CAISEPGRAQQETQYF
D: TRBD2
size: NA
V: TRBV10-3
J: TRBJ2-5

DNA: TGTGCCAGCAGCCCACGGGGTCGGCAAGAGACCCAGTACTTC
CDR3: CASSPRGRQETQYF
D: NA
size: NA
V: TRBV7-3
J: TRBJ2-5

DNA: TGTGCCAGCTCCGACCAAGAGACCCAGTACTTC
CDR3: CASSDQETQYF
D: NA
size: NA
V: TRBV18
J: TRBJ2-5

DNA: TGTGCCAGCAGCTTGTCAGAAAAACTGTTTTTT
CDR3: CASSLSEKLFF
D: NA
size: NA
V: TRBV7-9
J: TRBJ1-4

DNA: TGCGCCAGCAGCCGGACAGCCTCTGCTGAAGCTTTCTTT
CDR3: CASSRTASAEAFF
D: NA
size: NA
V: TRBV5-1
J: TRBJ1-1

DNA: TGTGCCAGCAGCTATGGACAATCGAGTATCGATTCACCCCTCCACTTT
CDR3: CASSYGQSSIDSPLHF
D: NA
size: NA
V: TRBV5-6
J: TRBJ1-6

DNA: TGTGCCAGCAGTGTCAGCTACAATGAGCAGTTCTTC
CDR3: CASSVSYNEQFF
D: NA
size: NA
V: TRBV2
J: TRBJ2-1

DNA: TGTGCCAGCAGCGGGGACAGGGGCGGCAATCAGCCCCAGCATTTT
CDR3: CASSGDRGGNQPQHF
D: TRBD1
size: NA
V: TRBV2
J: TRBJ1-5

DNA: TGTGCCAGCAGCTTATTGGCCAGGGTAGGGATTGGTGGCTACACCTTC
CDR3: CASSLLARVGIGGYTF
D: NA
size: NA
V: TRBV7-8
J: TRBJ1-2

DNA: TGCGCCAGCAGCTTAGCGGATAACACCGGGGAGCTGTTTTTT
CDR3: CASSLADNTGELFF
D: NA
size: few
V: TRBV5-1
J: TRBJ2-2

DNA: TGTGCCAGCAGCAACACAGCAGGCTACACCTTC
CDR3: CASSNTAGYTF
D: NA
size: NA
V: TRBV12-3/TRBV12-4
J: TRBJ1-2

DNA: TGTGCCAGCAGTTTAGATCTAGCGGGGCCATACAATGAGCAGTTCTTC
CDR3: CASSLDLAGPYNEQFF
D: TRBD2
size: few
V: TRBV27
J: TRBJ2-1

DNA: TGTGCCAGTAGTATAGACTACAGGGTACCCCTCAATGAGCAGTTCTTC
CDR3: CASSIDYRVPLNEQFF
D: NA
size: NA
V: TRBV19
J: TRBJ2-1

DNA: TGTGCCAGCAGTGTAGGAGGGAACAATCAGCCCCAGCATTTT
CDR3: CASSVGGNNQPQHF
D: NA
size: NA
V: TRBV25-1
J: TRBJ1-5

DNA: TGTGCCAGCAGTTACTCGTCATCCTACGAGCAGTACTTC
CDR3: CASSYSSSYEQYF
D: NA
size: few
V: TRBV6-5
J: TRBJ2-7

DNA: TGCGCCAGCAGCTTGGAGGGACTAGTTATGACAGATACGCAGTATTTT
CDR3: CASSLEGLVMTDTQYF
D: TRBD2
size: NA
V: TRBV5-1
J: TRBJ2-3

DNA: TGCGCCAGCAGCCAAGCCGGACAGGGTGATCAGCCCCAGCATTTT
CDR3: CASSQAGQGDQPQHF
D: TRBD1
size: NA
V: TRBV4-1
J: TRBJ1-5

DNA: TGTGCTAGCAGCTCCCAACAGGGCACTGAAGCTTTCTTT
CDR3: CASSSQQGTEAFF
D: NA
size: NA
V: TRBV7-7
J: TRBJ1-1

DNA: TGCGCCAGCAGCCATCGACTAGCGGGGCTACAAGAGACCCAGTACTTC
CDR3: CASSHRLAGLQETQYF
D: TRBD2
size: NA
V: TRBV4-1
J: TRBJ2-5

DNA: TGTGCCAGCAGCCAAGACAAAGGGGAGGTGGACTATGGCTACACCTTC
CDR3: CASSQDKGEVDYGYTF
D: NA
size: NA
V: TRBV14
J: TRBJ1-2

DNA: TGCGCCAGCAGCCAGACAGGGTTAAACTATGGCTACACCTTC
CDR3: CASSQTGLNYGYTF
D: TRBD1
size: NA
V: TRBV4-3
J: TRBJ1-2

DNA: TGTGCCAGCAGGCAACGGGACTACAAAGAGACCCAGTACTTC
CDR3: CASRQRDYKETQYF
D: TRBD2
size: NA
V: TRBV2
J: TRBJ2-5

DNA: TGTGCTAGTGGTCTGGGTACCGGGACTAGTGGAGAGACCCAGTACTTC
CDR3: CASGLGTGTSGETQYF
D: TRBD2
size: NA
V: TRBV12-5
J: TRBJ2-5

DNA: TGTGCCAGCCACCGACTAGCCAACTCCTACGAGCAGTACTTC
CDR3: CASHRLANSYEQYF
D: TRBD2
size: once
V: TRBV2
J: TRBJ2-7

DNA: TGTGCCAGCAGTGTCCATGGACAGGGAACTGAAGCTTTCTTT
CDR3: CASSVHGQGTEAFF
D: TRBD1
size: NA
V: TRBV25-1
J: TRBJ1-1